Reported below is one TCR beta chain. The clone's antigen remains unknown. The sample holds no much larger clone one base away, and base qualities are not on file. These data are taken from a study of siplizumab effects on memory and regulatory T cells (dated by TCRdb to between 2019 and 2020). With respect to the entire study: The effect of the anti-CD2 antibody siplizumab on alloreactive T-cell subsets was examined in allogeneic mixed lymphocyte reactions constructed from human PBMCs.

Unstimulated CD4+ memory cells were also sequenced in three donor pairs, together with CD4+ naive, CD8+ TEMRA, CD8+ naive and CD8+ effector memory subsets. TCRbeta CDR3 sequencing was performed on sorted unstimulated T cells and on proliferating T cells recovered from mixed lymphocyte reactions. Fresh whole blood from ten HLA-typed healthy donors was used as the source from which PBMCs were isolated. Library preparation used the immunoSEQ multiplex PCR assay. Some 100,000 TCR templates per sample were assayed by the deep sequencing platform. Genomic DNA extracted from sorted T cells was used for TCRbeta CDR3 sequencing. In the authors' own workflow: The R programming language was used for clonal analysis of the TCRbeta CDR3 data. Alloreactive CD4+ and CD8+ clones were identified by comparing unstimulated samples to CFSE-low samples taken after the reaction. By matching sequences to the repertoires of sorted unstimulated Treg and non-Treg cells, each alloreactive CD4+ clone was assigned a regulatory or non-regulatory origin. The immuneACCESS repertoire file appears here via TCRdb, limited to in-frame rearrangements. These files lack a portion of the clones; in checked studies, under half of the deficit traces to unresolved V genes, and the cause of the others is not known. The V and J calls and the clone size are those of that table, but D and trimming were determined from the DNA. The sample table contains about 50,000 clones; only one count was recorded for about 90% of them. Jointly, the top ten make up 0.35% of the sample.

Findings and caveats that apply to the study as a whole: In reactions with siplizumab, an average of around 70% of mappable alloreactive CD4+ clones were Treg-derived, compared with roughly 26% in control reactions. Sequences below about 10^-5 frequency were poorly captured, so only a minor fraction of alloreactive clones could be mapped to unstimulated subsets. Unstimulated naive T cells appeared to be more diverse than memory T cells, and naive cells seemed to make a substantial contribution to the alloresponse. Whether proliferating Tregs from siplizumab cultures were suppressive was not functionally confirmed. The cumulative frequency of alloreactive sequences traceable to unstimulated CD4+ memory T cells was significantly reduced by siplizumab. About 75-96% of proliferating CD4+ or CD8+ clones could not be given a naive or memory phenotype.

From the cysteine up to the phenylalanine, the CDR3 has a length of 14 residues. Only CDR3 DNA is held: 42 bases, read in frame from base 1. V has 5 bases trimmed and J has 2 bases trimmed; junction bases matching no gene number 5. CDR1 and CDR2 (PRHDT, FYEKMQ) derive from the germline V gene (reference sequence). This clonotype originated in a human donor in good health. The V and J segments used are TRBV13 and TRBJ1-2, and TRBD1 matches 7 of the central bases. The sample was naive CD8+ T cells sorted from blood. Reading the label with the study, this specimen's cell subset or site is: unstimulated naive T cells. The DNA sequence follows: TGTGCCAGCAGCCACACAGGGGCCAACTATGGCTACACCTTC. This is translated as CASSHTGANYGYTF.